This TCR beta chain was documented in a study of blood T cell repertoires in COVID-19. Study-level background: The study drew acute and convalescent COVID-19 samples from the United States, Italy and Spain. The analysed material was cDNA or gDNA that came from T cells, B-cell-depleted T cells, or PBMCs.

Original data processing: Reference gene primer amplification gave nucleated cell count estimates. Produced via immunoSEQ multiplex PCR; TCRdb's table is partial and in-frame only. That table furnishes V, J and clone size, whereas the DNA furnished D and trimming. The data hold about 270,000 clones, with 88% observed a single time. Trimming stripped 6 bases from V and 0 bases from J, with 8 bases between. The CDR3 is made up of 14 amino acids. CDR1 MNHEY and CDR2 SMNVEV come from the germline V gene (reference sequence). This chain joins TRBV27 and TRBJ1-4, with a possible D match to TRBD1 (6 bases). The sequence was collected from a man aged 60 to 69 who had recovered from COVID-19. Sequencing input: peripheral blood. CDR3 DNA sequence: TGTGCCAGCAGCCGGACAGCAACTAATGAAAAACTGTTTTTT. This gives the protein CASSRTATNEKLFF.